This T cell receptor beta chain stems from a study of human T cells and chemical hapten exposure. Study context: TCR yields differed between samples (mainly from small differences in pooled library volume). Broader study findings: Compared with pre-sensitization or healthy control sets, expanded TCRs clustered more.

V was pared by 0 bases and J by 7 bases, with 7 bases between. Germline V gene sequence: CDR1 MNHEY, CDR2 SVGEGT. The CDR3 length is 13 residues. Stated time point: patch test 3, about 24 weeks after DPC sensitization. Regarding treatment: therapeutic diphenylcyclopropenone sensitization with weekly scalp DPC. Via MiXCR, TCRdb re-called the RACE reads, giving one row per CDR3 protein. This sample has about 97,000 distinct CDR3 sequences, with 27% found just once. This clonotype appeared a single time. Antigen: not known. The receptor was derived from a man aged 35-49 years with alopecia areata. Some clones in this sample may be carry-over from other donors' samples. Sequenced here: whole blood, sampled in connection with sensitization to the hapten diphenylcyclopropenone (DPC). This chain connects TRBV6-2 or TRBV6-3 to TRBJ1-5, with unresolved D. The CDR3 bases are TGTGCCAGCAGTTACTCGATATCCCAGCCCCAGCATTTT. It encodes CASSYSISQPQHF.